This T cell receptor (beta chain) was profiled in a study of T cell changes during pregnancy in multiple sclerosis. Per the germline V gene, CDR1 is KGHSH and CDR2 is LQKENI. The CDR3 is made up of 15 amino acids. TCRdb's table, derived via immunoSEQ multiplex PCR, lists solely in-frame clones and lacks some. The repertoire holds 80,000 or so clones, with roughly 94% as singletons. This clone was observed a single time. At one boundary the junction diverges from the germline segment, which might be a read error. The source was peripheral blood, collected before pregnancy. The rearrangement links TRBV18 to TRBJ2-2; D is ambiguous. The TCR sequence derives from a female donor with multiple sclerosis, enrolled in a pregnancy study. The CDR3 DNA sequence: TGTGCCAGCTCCCCACATCCCTCGAACACCGGGGAGCTGTTTTTT. Translation gives CASSPHPSNTGELFF.